A selection of T cell receptor beta chains follows, all from one sample in a study of blood T cell repertoires in COVID-19. Data came from immunoSEQ multiplex PCR; TCRdb stores just in-frame clones and leaves some out. In the table there are approximately 250,000 clones, around 89% of which are singletons. Sequencing input: PBMCs or T cells enriched from blood (not recorded which). Receptor source: a woman aged 25 to 39 who had recovered from COVID-19. Each CDR3 is given with its conserved first and last residue. A D gene is named only where the DNA matches it firmly. Size values are once, few and many counts, or a class for expanded clones, and some rows have none.

v_call	cdr3_length	j_call	d_call	clone_size	cdr3_nt	cdr3_aa
TRBV19	15	TRBJ1-6	-	-	TGTGCCAGTAGTCCATACAACACCAGAAATTCACCCCTCCACTTT	CASSPYNTRNSPLHF
TRBV7-2	14	TRBJ2-3	TRBD1	once	TGTGCCAGCAGCTTGGGACAGCCCACAGATACGCAGTATTTT	CASSLGQPTDTQYF
TRBV28	15	TRBJ2-1	TRBD2	-	TGTGCCACCATAGGGCTAGCGGGAATCTACAATGAGCAGTTCTTC	CATIGLAGIYNEQFF
TRBV25-1	15	TRBJ2-5	TRBD1	-	TGTGCCAGCGACCCCGGACAGGGCGGCGTTAAGACCCAGTACTTC	CASDPGQGGVKTQYF
TRBV28	13	TRBJ1-1	-	-	TGTGCCAGCAGTTTCAACCCCGGGACAGAAGCTTTCTTT	CASSFNPGTEAFF
TRBV7-2	14	TRBJ2-7	-	-	TGTGCCAGCAGCTTAGGACAGAATATCTACGAGCAGTACTTC	CASSLGQNIYEQYF
TRBV28	16	TRBJ1-2	TRBD1	-	TGTGCCAGCAGTTTGTTTGAGGGACAGGGGATCTATGGCTACACCTTC	CASSLFEGQGIYGYTF
TRBV27	17	TRBJ2-1	TRBD2	-	TGTGCCAGCAGTTTATCGCCCCCTAGCGGGAGTCGGAATGAGCAGTTCTTC	CASSLSPPSGSRNEQFF
TRBV9	14	TRBJ1-1	-	-	TGTGCCAGCAGCGTAGCTTTTTCCAGTCATGAAGCTTTCTTT	CASSVAFSSHEAFF
TRBV20-1	11	TRBJ2-3	-	once	TGCAGTGGCGGGCCCACAGATACGCAGTATTTT	CSGGPTDTQYF
TRBV3-1/TRBV3-2	13	TRBJ2-5	-	few	TGTGCCAGCAGCATTAGCGTTGGAGAGACCCAGTACTTC	CASSISVGETQYF
TRBV5-8	16	TRBJ1-1	TRBD1	-	TGTGCCAGCAGCTGGTCAGGGGGCGTCTTGGACACTGAAGCTTTCTTT	CASSWSGGVLDTEAFF
TRBV19	16	TRBJ2-1	TRBD2	once	TGTGCCAGTAGCCCCCGGGTAGCGGGAGGGTTGGATGAGCAGTTCTTC	CASSPRVAGGLDEQFF
TRBV19	15	TRBJ1-5	TRBD1	-	TGTGCCAGTAGCACGACAGGGGGGAGCAATCAGCCCCAGCATTTT	CASSTTGGSNQPQHF
TRBV19	14	TRBJ1-2	-	-	TGTGCCAGTAGTCCCAGGAGGGACGACTATGGCTACACCTTC	CASSPRRDDYGYTF
TRBV2	13	TRBJ2-3	-	-	TGTGCCAGCAGTACAATAGGGAGCGATACGCAGTATTTT	CASSTIGSDTQYF
TRBV5-1	14	TRBJ1-1	-	-	TGCGCCAGCAGCTTGAGCGGGGGGAACACTGAAGCTTTCTTT	CASSLSGGNTEAFF
TRBV7-2	16	TRBJ1-6	-	-	TGTGCCAGCAGCTTAGCGTCGACCCCAGGGCAGGGTACCCTCCACTTT	CASSLASTPGQGTLHF
TRBV4-3	14	TRBJ2-3	-	few	TGCGCCAGCAGCCAAGAGATCGGCGGCGATACGCAGTATTTT	CASSQEIGGDTQYF
TRBV6-4	15	TRBJ2-3	TRBD1	-	TGTGCCAGCAGTCCAGACAGGGGAGGAACAGATACGCAGTATTTT	CASSPDRGGTDTQYF
TRBV5-1	14	TRBJ1-2	TRBD1	-	TGCGCCAGCAGCTTGGTGGGACAGGGGACATTCTACACCTTC	CASSLVGQGTFYTF
TRBV7-2	16	TRBJ2-5	-	-	TGTGCCAGCAGCCCCGACAGGAAGCTAAGAGGGGGGACCCAGTACTTC	CASSPDRKLRGGTQYF
TRBV4-3	16	TRBJ2-2	-	-	TGCGCCAGCAGCCAAGAGCACTCGAGTTTCACCGGGGAGCTGTTTTTT	CASSQEHSSFTGELFF
TRBV30	13	TRBJ1-1	TRBD1	-	TGTGCCTGGAGGGACAGGATAAACACTGAAGCTTTCTTT	CAWRDRINTEAFF
TRBV29-1	15	TRBJ2-7	TRBD1	-	TGCAGCGTTGGTATAGGGACAGGGGGTTTCTACGAGCAGTACTTC	CSVGIGTGGFYEQYF
TRBV4-3	15	TRBJ1-4	TRBD1	-	TGCGCCAGCAGCCAAGAATGGGCAGGGGGCGAAAAACTGTTTTTT	CASSQEWAGGEKLFF
TRBV3-1/TRBV3-2	14	TRBJ1-1	TRBD1	-	TGTGCCAGCAGCCTGACAGGGGTGAAGCCTGAAGCTTTCTTT	CASSLTGVKPEAFF